These 14 T cell receptor beta chains share one sample of origin, sequenced in a study of T cell responses to AZD1222 COVID-19 vaccine. Sequencing was performed with immunoSEQ multiplex PCR; in TCRdb, only in-frame clones are kept and a portion is missing. The sample lists some 98,000 clones, 88% occurring once. This specimen was peripheral blood, taken 28 days after the second AZD1222 dose. These receptors were collected from an adult who received the AZD1222 COVID-19 vaccine.

This clone turned up a few times. The V gene is TRBV7-3, the J gene TRBJ2-3, with D possibly called TRBD1 or TRBD2 (5 bases each). Germline V gives CDR1 SGHTA, CDR2 FQGTGA. V was trimmed by 6 bases and J by 5 bases, leaving 12 bases between them. This CDR3 contains 13 residues. The CDR3 region is CASSIGAQDTQYF. As DNA, the CDR3 is TGTGCCAGCAGTATCGGGGCCCAAGATACGCAGTATTTT.

In this sample, this clone turned up once. The rearrangement uses TRBV24-1 and TRBJ2-7; no definite D call. This CDR3 has 13 residues. V lost 6 bases to trimming and J lost 3 bases, with 11 bases between them. Looked up from germline, CDR1 is KGHDR and CDR2 is SFDVKD. The CDR3 sequence: CATSSGPLYEQYF. CDR3 in DNA: TGTGCCACCAGTTCCGGGCCCCTCTACGAGCAGTACTTC.

The gene calls are TRBV30 and TRBJ1-5, with TRBD1 identical over 8 bases. This CDR3 comprises 14 residues. V was clipped by 4 bases and J by 6 bases; unmatched bases: 8. CDR1 and CDR2 from the germline V gene are GTSNPN and SVGIG (reference sequence). CDR3 sequence (DNA): TGTGCCTGGACCGGACAGGGCGTGGGTCAGCCCCAGCATTTT. It encodes CAWTGQGVGQPQHF.

The CDR3 DNA follows: TGTGCCAGCAGTCTTAGGCAGACGACTGAAGCTTTCTTT. Its translation: CASSLRQTTEAFF. The J gene is TRBJ1-1, the V gene TRBV27; D unresolved. Germline CDR1 and CDR2: MNHEY and SMNVEV (reference sequence). CDR3 length: 13 amino acids. V was cut by 5 bases and J by 5 bases, with 12 bases left in between.

CDR3 sequence reads: CASRGGGEVVGYTF. In nucleotides, the CDR3 is TGTGCCAGCAGGGGAGGGGGCGAGGTTGTTGGCTACACCTTC. The chain couples TRBV6-5 to TRBJ1-2, with 7 bases that match TRBD1. The germline gives CDR1 MNHEY, CDR2 SVGAGI. Unmatched junction bases numbered 11, after V lost 6 bases and J lost 7 bases. This CDR3 is 14 amino acids long.

The chain recombines TRBV19 with TRBJ1-1; D unclear. V was pared by 6 bases and J by 3 bases, with 5 bases between. In germline, CDR1 is LNHDA, CDR2 SQIVND (reference sequence). The CDR3 consists of 11 residues. The chain's CDR3 is CASRTDTEAFF. As DNA, the CDR3 is TGTGCCAGTAGGACTGACACTGAAGCTTTCTTT.

V is TRBV3-1 (or the pseudogene TRBV3-2) and J is TRBJ1-2, with no clear D. In germline, CDR1 is LGHDT, CDR2 YNNKEL (reference sequence). Trimming stripped 2 bases from V and 7 bases from J, with 14 bases between. The CDR3 covers 14 residues. CDR3 bases: TGTGCCAGCAGCCAACGTGGGGAGGCAGGTGGCTACACCTTC. This translates into CASSQRGEAGGYTF.

The chain carries TRBV30 and TRBJ2-3, with no clear D. The V end was cut by 2 bases, the J end by 1 base, with 10 bases between. Germline V gene lookup returns CDR1 GTSNPN and CDR2 SVGIG (reference sequence). The CDR3 sequence is 14 residues long. The CDR3 DNA follows: TGTGCCTGGAGTAGGAGTTCAGGCACAGATACGCAGTATTTT. The encoded protein is CAWSRSSGTDTQYF. Filled out from reference TRBV30 and TRBJ2-3, the complete variable domain reads SQTIHQWPATLVQPVGSPLSLECTVEGTSNPNLYWYRQAAGRGLQLLFYSVGIGQISSEVPQNLSASRPQDRQFILSSKKLLLSDSGFYLCAWSRSSGTDTQYFGPGTRLTVL.

This rearrangement joins TRBV5-1 to TRBJ2-7; D gene unclear. V was trimmed by 5 bases and J by 2 bases, leaving 14 bases between them. CDR3 length: 14 residues. Per the germline V gene, CDR1 is SGHRS and CDR2 is YFSETQ. As DNA, the CDR3 is TGCGCCAGCAGAGGGTACCTGACGGCCTACGAGCAGTACTTC. It translates to CASRGYLTAYEQYF.

The chain is built from TRBV7-2 and TRBJ2-1, with unresolved D. The CDR3 loop spans 15 amino acids. Looked up from germline, CDR1 is SGHTA and CDR2 is FQGNSA. Deletions cut 1 base from V and 4 bases from J, with 11 bases between. As DNA, the CDR3 is TGTGCCAGCAGCTTAGGTTCTGGAAGGTACAATGAGCAGTTCTTC. Translated, it gives CASSLGSGRYNEQFF.

This clone appeared a few times. The rearrangement joins TRBV9 to TRBJ2-1; 7 bases fit TRBD2. Germline assignment: CDR1 SGDLS and CDR2 YYNGEE. Trimming took 1 base from V and 6 from J; bases not matched to a gene: 13. The CDR3 length is 17 residues. The CDR3 is CASSVSGYPGLLNEQFF. The CDR3 bases are TGTGCCAGCAGCGTATCTGGGTATCCGGGACTACTCAATGAGCAGTTCTTC.

The genes are TRBV5-1 and TRBJ2-1; 9 nucleotides match TRBD2. This CDR3 contains 16 residues. With 4 bases clipped from V and 0 bases from J, the junction kept 5 bases outside the gene matches. Germline CDR1 reads SGHRS; CDR2 reads YFSETQ. CDR3 sequence (DNA): TGCGCCAGCAGCCTGACTAGCGGTATCTCCTACAATGAGCAGTTCTTC. It specifies CASSLTSGISYNEQFF.

The chain couples TRBV2 to TRBJ1-5; 9 positions match TRBD1. Germline V gene sequence: CDR1 SNHLY, CDR2 FYNNEI. V was clipped by 7 bases and J by 5 bases; unmatched bases: 6. The CDR3 runs to 14 residues. CDR3 sequence: CASNGGQGHQPQHF. Written as DNA, the CDR3 is TGTGCCAGCAACGGCGGACAGGGGCATCAGCCCCAGCATTTT.

The genes are TRBV3-1 (or the pseudogene TRBV3-2) and TRBJ2-1, with 9 bases lining up with TRBD2. The V and J ends lost 6 bases and 1 base, in that order; junction bases with no gene match: 13. The germline V gene has CDR1 LGHDT and CDR2 YNNKEL (reference sequence). This CDR3 contains 18 residues. The CDR3 spells CASSQRREGRTSYNEQFF. CDR3 nucleotide sequence: TGTGCCAGCAGTCAAAGGCGGGAGGGCCGGACGTCCTACAATGAGCAGTTCTTC.